This is a list of T cell receptor beta chains from one sample in a study of blood T cell repertoires in COVID-19. Some clones are missing from TCRdb's copy, which holds only in-frame ones; the method was immunoSEQ multiplex PCR. This sample has around 150,000 clones; around 80% occur once, and the top ten carry about 11%. The sample consisted of PBMCs or T cells enriched from blood (not recorded which). The source of these receptors is a man in his fifties who had recovered from COVID-19. The CDR3 runs from the conserved cysteine through the conserved F or W. Fields, in order: J gene, clone size, D gene, V gene, CDR3 protein, CDR3 DNA. A D gene is named only where the DNA matches it firmly. The size of a clone is reported for some rows only, either as once, few or many, or as a class for expanded clones.

j_gene: TRBJ1-6
abundance: NA
d_gene: NA
v_gene: TRBV5-3
CDR3aa: CARSAREPGVYNSPLHF
CDR3nt: TGTGCCAGAAGCGCCCGGGAACCAGGGGTATATAATTCACCCCTCCACTTT

j_gene: TRBJ2-1
abundance: NA
d_gene: TRBD1
v_gene: TRBV19
CDR3aa: CASSMGQAYNEQFF
CDR3nt: TGTGCCAGTAGTATGGGACAGGCCTACAATGAGCAGTTCTTC

j_gene: TRBJ1-5
abundance: NA
d_gene: NA
v_gene: TRBV2
CDR3aa: CASREDRDQPQHF
CDR3nt: TGTGCCAGCAGAGAGGACAGAGATCAGCCCCAGCATTTT

j_gene: TRBJ1-5
abundance: NA
d_gene: TRBD1
v_gene: TRBV28
CDR3aa: CASRSGTEQPQHF
CDR3nt: TGTGCCAGCAGATCGGGGACAGAGCAGCCCCAGCATTTT

j_gene: TRBJ1-1
abundance: NA
d_gene: TRBD1
v_gene: TRBV5-1
CDR3aa: CASRPGTGVTEAFF
CDR3nt: TGCGCCAGCAGACCCGGGACAGGGGTAACTGAAGCTTTCTTT

j_gene: TRBJ1-4
abundance: NA
d_gene: TRBD1
v_gene: TRBV30
CDR3aa: CAWIRDRGFSNEKLFF
CDR3nt: TGTGCCTGGATTAGGGACAGGGGGTTTTCTAATGAAAAACTGTTTTTT

j_gene: TRBJ1-5
abundance: NA
d_gene: TRBD1
v_gene: TRBV7-6
CDR3aa: CASSLAPGQGHHQHF
CDR3nt: TGTGCCAGCAGCTTAGCCCCGGGACAGGGCCATCACCAGCATTTT

j_gene: TRBJ1-4
abundance: NA
d_gene: NA
v_gene: TRBV28
CDR3aa: CASSTQGFSNEKLFF
CDR3nt: TGTGCCAGCAGTACCCAGGGTTTTTCTAATGAAAAACTGTTTTTT

j_gene: TRBJ2-4
abundance: NA
d_gene: NA
v_gene: TRBV10-3
CDR3aa: CATLSRDIQYF
CDR3nt: TGTGCCACCCTATCCAGGGACATTCAGTACTTC

j_gene: TRBJ1-1
abundance: NA
d_gene: NA
v_gene: TRBV12-1
CDR3aa: CASSFEGGRTEAFF
CDR3nt: TGTGCCAGCAGCTTTGAGGGGGGGAGGACTGAAGCTTTCTTT

j_gene: TRBJ2-1
abundance: NA
d_gene: NA
v_gene: TRBV20-1
CDR3aa: CSARHPNEQFF
CDR3nt: TGCAGTGCTAGACATCCCAATGAGCAGTTCTTC

j_gene: TRBJ1-4
abundance: NA
d_gene: NA
v_gene: TRBV23-1
CDR3aa: CASSPPRGGQCEKLFF
CDR3nt: TGCGCCAGCAGTCCACCGCGCGGGGGCCAGTGTGAAAAACTGTTTTTT

j_gene: TRBJ2-7
abundance: NA
d_gene: NA
v_gene: TRBV5-1
CDR3aa: CASSLVRLREQYF
CDR3nt: TGCGCCAGCAGCTTGGTCCGGTTACGAGAGCAGTACTTC

j_gene: TRBJ2-5
abundance: NA
d_gene: TRBD1
v_gene: TRBV10-3
CDR3aa: CATQSDRAQETQYF
CDR3nt: TGTGCCACCCAGTCAGACAGGGCCCAAGAGACCCAGTACTTC

j_gene: TRBJ2-7
abundance: NA
d_gene: TRBD2
v_gene: TRBV11-1
CDR3aa: CASSWGGGPGYEQYF
CDR3nt: TGTGCCAGCAGCTGGGGGGGAGGTCCGGGCTACGAGCAGTACTTC

j_gene: TRBJ1-2
abundance: NA
d_gene: NA
v_gene: TRBV19
CDR3aa: CASSQLQGLYGYTF
CDR3nt: TGTGCCAGTAGCCAACTACAGGGTTTATATGGCTACACCTTC

j_gene: TRBJ1-3
abundance: NA
d_gene: NA
v_gene: TRBV5-1
CDR3aa: CASSLAGIENTIYF
CDR3nt: TGCGCCAGCAGCTTGGCCGGGATAGAAAACACCATATATTTT

j_gene: TRBJ2-3
abundance: NA
d_gene: TRBD2
v_gene: TRBV5-4
CDR3aa: CASSLGGGLTDTQYF
CDR3nt: TGTGCCAGCAGCTTGGGCGGGGGGCTGACAGATACGCAGTATTTT

j_gene: TRBJ1-5
abundance: NA
d_gene: NA
v_gene: TRBV6-5
CDR3aa: CASSSGTNSNQPQHF
CDR3nt: TGTGCCAGCAGTTCCGGGACAAATAGCAATCAGCCCCAGCATTTT

j_gene: TRBJ2-7
abundance: NA
d_gene: TRBD1
v_gene: TRBV12-5
CDR3aa: CASGHGTAYEQYF
CDR3nt: TGTGCTAGTGGGCACGGGACAGCCTACGAGCAGTACTTC

j_gene: TRBJ2-3
abundance: NA
d_gene: TRBD2
v_gene: TRBV9
CDR3aa: CASSSGAAGVVDTQYF
CDR3nt: TGTGCCAGCAGCTCCGGGGCCGCGGGAGTCGTAGATACGCAGTATTTT

j_gene: TRBJ2-2
abundance: NA
d_gene: NA
v_gene: TRBV7-9
CDR3aa: CASSLTGINTGELFF
CDR3nt: TGTGCCAGCAGCTTAACCGGGATTAACACCGGGGAGCTGTTTTTT

j_gene: TRBJ2-7
abundance: few
d_gene: NA
v_gene: TRBV7-9
CDR3aa: CASSILELRLLGNEQYF
CDR3nt: TGTGCCAGCAGCATACTAGAACTCAGGCTCCTGGGGAACGAGCAGTACTTC

j_gene: TRBJ2-1
abundance: once
d_gene: NA
v_gene: TRBV12-3/TRBV12-4
CDR3aa: CASSSRVLDEQFF
CDR3nt: TGTGCCAGCAGTTCCAGGGTTTTGGATGAGCAGTTCTTC

j_gene: TRBJ2-1
abundance: once
d_gene: NA
v_gene: TRBV7-9
CDR3aa: CASSLGADNEQFF
CDR3nt: TGTGCCAGCAGCTTAGGTGCGGACAATGAGCAGTTCTTC

j_gene: TRBJ1-1
abundance: NA
d_gene: NA
v_gene: TRBV3-1/TRBV3-2
CDR3aa: CASTGHTNTEAFF
CDR3nt: TGTGCCAGCACTGGGCACACTAACACTGAAGCTTTCTTT

j_gene: TRBJ2-7
abundance: NA
d_gene: TRBD2
v_gene: TRBV10-1
CDR3aa: CASGLPIRLAGAREQYF
CDR3nt: TGCGCCAGCGGGCTTCCCATCCGACTAGCGGGAGCTCGTGAGCAGTACTTC

j_gene: TRBJ2-3
abundance: NA
d_gene: NA
v_gene: TRBV5-1
CDR3aa: CASSLAGTAEPSTDTQYF
CDR3nt: TGCGCCAGCAGCTTGGCCGGAACAGCCGAGCCTAGCACAGATACGCAGTATTTT

j_gene: TRBJ2-5
abundance: once
d_gene: TRBD2
v_gene: TRBV24-1
CDR3aa: CATSAASGGHQETQYF
CDR3nt: TGTGCCACCAGTGCGGCTAGCGGGGGCCACCAAGAGACCCAGTACTTC

j_gene: TRBJ1-2
abundance: NA
d_gene: TRBD1
v_gene: TRBV5-1
CDR3aa: CASSQGQPGRGYTF
CDR3nt: TGCGCCAGCAGCCAGGGACAGCCTGGTCGTGGCTACACCTTC

j_gene: TRBJ2-7
abundance: NA
d_gene: NA
v_gene: TRBV5-1
CDR3aa: CASSFSDEQYF
CDR3nt: TGCGCCAGCAGCTTTTCTGACGAGCAGTACTTC

j_gene: TRBJ2-2
abundance: NA
d_gene: NA
v_gene: TRBV9
CDR3aa: CASSVDGMGHRELFF
CDR3nt: TGTGCCAGCAGCGTAGATGGGATGGGGCACCGGGAGCTGTTTTTT

j_gene: TRBJ2-5
abundance: NA
d_gene: NA
v_gene: TRBV4-1
CDR3aa: CASSPAAGSYQETQYF
CDR3nt: TGCGCCAGCAGCCCGGCGGCGGGTTCATACCAAGAGACCCAGTACTTC

j_gene: TRBJ2-7
abundance: NA
d_gene: TRBD1
v_gene: TRBV9
CDR3aa: CASSVDRWKGASSYEQYF
CDR3nt: TGTGCCAGCAGCGTAGATCGTTGGAAGGGGGCGTCCTCCTACGAGCAGTACTTC

j_gene: TRBJ2-5
abundance: NA
d_gene: TRBD2
v_gene: TRBV11-1
CDR3aa: CASSLALAGVEETQYF
CDR3nt: TGTGCCAGCAGCTTAGCGCTAGCGGGAGTAGAAGAGACCCAGTACTTC

j_gene: TRBJ1-1
abundance: once
d_gene: NA
v_gene: TRBV19
CDR3aa: CASRTSGTRENTEAFF
CDR3nt: TGTGCCAGTAGAACCTCCGGGACAAGAGAGAACACTGAAGCTTTCTTT

j_gene: TRBJ2-1
abundance: NA
d_gene: TRBD2
v_gene: TRBV27
CDR3aa: CASSFLPTSGGGNEQFF
CDR3nt: TGTGCCAGCAGTTTTCTCCCTACTAGCGGGGGAGGGAATGAGCAGTTCTTC

j_gene: TRBJ1-1
abundance: NA
d_gene: NA
v_gene: TRBV3-1/TRBV3-2
CDR3aa: CASSQGPGHFSGFF
CDR3nt: TGTGCCAGCAGCCAAGGACCGGGACACTTCTCAGGTTTCTTT

j_gene: TRBJ1-5
abundance: NA
d_gene: NA
v_gene: TRBV5-6
CDR3aa: CASSETGIGNQPQHF
CDR3nt: TGTGCCAGCAGTGAAACAGGGATCGGCAATCAGCCCCAGCATTTT

j_gene: TRBJ1-1
abundance: NA
d_gene: NA
v_gene: TRBV5-5
CDR3aa: CASSFPPGNTEAFF
CDR3nt: TGTGCCAGCAGCTTCCCCCCCGGGAACACTGAAGCTTTCTTT

j_gene: TRBJ1-3
abundance: NA
d_gene: TRBD1
v_gene: TRBV11-2
CDR3aa: CASSLTGTGNTIYF
CDR3nt: TGTGCCAGCAGCTTGACAGGGACTGGAAACACCATATATTTT

j_gene: TRBJ1-2
abundance: few
d_gene: NA
v_gene: TRBV18
CDR3aa: CASSPTDSNYGYTF
CDR3nt: TGTGCCAGCTCACCAACCGACAGTAACTATGGCTACACCTTC

j_gene: TRBJ2-3
abundance: NA
d_gene: NA
v_gene: TRBV14
CDR3aa: CASSQDRYTDTQYF
CDR3nt: TGTGCCAGCAGCCAAGACAGATACACAGATACGCAGTATTTT

j_gene: TRBJ1-2
abundance: few
d_gene: NA
v_gene: TRBV11-2
CDR3aa: CASSLDRSRGYTF
CDR3nt: TGTGCCAGCAGCTTAGATCGTTCTAGGGGCTACACCTTC

j_gene: TRBJ2-7
abundance: NA
d_gene: NA
v_gene: TRBV4-1
CDR3aa: CASSQDGGIYEQYF
CDR3nt: TGCGCCAGCAGCCAAGATGGGGGGATTTACGAGCAGTACTTC

j_gene: TRBJ2-2
abundance: NA
d_gene: NA
v_gene: TRBV19
CDR3aa: CASSILNTGELFF
CDR3nt: TGTGCCAGTAGTATTCTGAACACCGGGGAGCTGTTTTTT

j_gene: TRBJ2-7
abundance: NA
d_gene: TRBD1
v_gene: TRBV10-3
CDR3aa: CAISEPGQGAYEQYF
CDR3nt: TGTGCCATCAGTGAGCCGGGACAGGGGGCCTACGAGCAGTACTTC

j_gene: TRBJ2-1
abundance: NA
d_gene: TRBD1
v_gene: TRBV28
CDR3aa: CASSSSRQGAYNEQFF
CDR3nt: TGTGCCAGCAGTTCCAGTCGACAGGGGGCGTACAATGAGCAGTTCTTC

j_gene: TRBJ1-4
abundance: NA
d_gene: TRBD1
v_gene: TRBV12-3/TRBV12-4
CDR3aa: CASSWTGDEKLFF
CDR3nt: TGTGCCAGCAGTTGGACAGGGGATGAAAAACTGTTTTTT

j_gene: TRBJ1-2
abundance: NA
d_gene: TRBD1
v_gene: TRBV28
CDR3aa: CASSLGQGSYGYTF
CDR3nt: TGTGCCAGCAGTCTCGGACAGGGGAGCTATGGCTACACCTTC

j_gene: TRBJ1-3
abundance: NA
d_gene: NA
v_gene: TRBV7-9
CDR3aa: CASSHTPVSGNTIYF
CDR3nt: TGTGCCAGCTCCCACACACCAGTCTCTGGAAACACCATATATTTT

j_gene: TRBJ1-1
abundance: NA
d_gene: TRBD1
v_gene: TRBV5-1
CDR3aa: CASSVTGMNTEAFF
CDR3nt: TGCGCCAGCAGTGTGACAGGGATGAACACTGAAGCTTTCTTT

j_gene: TRBJ1-4
abundance: NA
d_gene: NA
v_gene: TRBV5-4
CDR3aa: CASSTEIATNEKLFF
CDR3nt: TGTGCCAGCAGCACTGAAATTGCAACTAATGAAAAACTGTTTTTT

j_gene: TRBJ2-3
abundance: NA
d_gene: TRBD2
v_gene: TRBV10-1
CDR3aa: CASSGASGSGDTQYF
CDR3nt: TGCGCCAGCAGTGGGGCTAGCGGGAGTGGCGATACGCAGTATTTT